Only one count was recorded for the clone carrying this T cell receptor beta chain. The junction does not match germline at one end; this may be a read error. This sample is part of a study of blood T cell repertoires in COVID-19. Method: immunoSEQ multiplex PCR; TCRdb's copy keeps in-frame clones and lacks some. The profile shows about 440,000 clones, around 88% of them singletons. This CDR3 comprises 15 residues. The germline CDR1 and CDR2 sequences are WNHNN and SYGVQD (reference sequence). The receptor was derived from a woman aged 45-65 years with COVID-19, enrolled during active disease. The rearrangement joins TRBV10-1 to TRBJ1-1; no clear D gene. What was sequenced was peripheral blood. Here the CDR3 DNA reads TGCGCCAGCAGTGAGTCTCGGGTGGAGAACGCTGAAGCTTTCTTT. This encodes CASSESRVENAEAFF.